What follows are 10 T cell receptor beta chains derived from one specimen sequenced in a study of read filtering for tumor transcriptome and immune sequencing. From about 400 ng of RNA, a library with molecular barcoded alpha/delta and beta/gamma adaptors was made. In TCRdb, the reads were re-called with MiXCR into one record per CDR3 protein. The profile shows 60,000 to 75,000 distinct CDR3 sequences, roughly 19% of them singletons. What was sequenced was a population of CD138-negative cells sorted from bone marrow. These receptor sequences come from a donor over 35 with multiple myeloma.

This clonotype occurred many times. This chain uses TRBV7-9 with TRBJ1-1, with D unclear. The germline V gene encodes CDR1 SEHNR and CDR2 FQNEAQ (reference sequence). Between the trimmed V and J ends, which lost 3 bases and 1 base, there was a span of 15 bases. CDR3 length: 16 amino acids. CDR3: CASSLVVSLPNTEAFF. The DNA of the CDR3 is TGTGCCAGCAGCTTGGTAGTCAGTCTCCCGAACACTGAAGCTTTCTTT.

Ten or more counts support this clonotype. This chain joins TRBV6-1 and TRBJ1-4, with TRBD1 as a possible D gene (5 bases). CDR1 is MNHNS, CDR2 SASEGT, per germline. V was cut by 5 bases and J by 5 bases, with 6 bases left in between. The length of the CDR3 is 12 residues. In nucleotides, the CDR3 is TGTGCCAGCAGTCCAGGGAATGAAAAACTGTTTTTT. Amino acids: CASSPGNEKLFF.

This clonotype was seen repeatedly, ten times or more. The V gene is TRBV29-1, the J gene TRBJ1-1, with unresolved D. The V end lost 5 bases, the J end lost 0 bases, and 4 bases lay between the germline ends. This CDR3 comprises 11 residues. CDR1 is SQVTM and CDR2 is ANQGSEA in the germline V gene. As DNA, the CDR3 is TGCAGCGTTTTCTTGAACACTGAAGCTTTCTTT. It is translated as CSVFLNTEAFF.

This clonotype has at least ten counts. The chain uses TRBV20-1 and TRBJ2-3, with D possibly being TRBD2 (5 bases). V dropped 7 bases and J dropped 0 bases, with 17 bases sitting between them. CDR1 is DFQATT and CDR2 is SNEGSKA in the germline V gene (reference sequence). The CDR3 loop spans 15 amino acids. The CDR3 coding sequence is TGCAGTGTCTACCGAGTCGGGAAGAGCACAGATACGCAGTATTTT. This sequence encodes CSVYRVGKSTDTQYF.

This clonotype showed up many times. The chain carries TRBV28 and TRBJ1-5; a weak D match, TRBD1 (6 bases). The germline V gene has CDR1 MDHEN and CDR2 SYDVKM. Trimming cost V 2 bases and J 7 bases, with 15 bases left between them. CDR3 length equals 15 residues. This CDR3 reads CASSLGAGAGQPQHF. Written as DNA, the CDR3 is TGTGCCAGCAGTTTAGGTGCAGGGGCTGGACAGCCCCAGCATTTT.

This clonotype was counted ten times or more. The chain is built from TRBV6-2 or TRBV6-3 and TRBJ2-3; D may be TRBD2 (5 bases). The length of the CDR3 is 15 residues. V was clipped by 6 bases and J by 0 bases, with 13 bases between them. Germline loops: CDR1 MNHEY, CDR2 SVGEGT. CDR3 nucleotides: TGTGCCAGCAGACCGACGGGAACTAGCACAGATACGCAGTATTTT. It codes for CASRPTGTSTDTQYF.

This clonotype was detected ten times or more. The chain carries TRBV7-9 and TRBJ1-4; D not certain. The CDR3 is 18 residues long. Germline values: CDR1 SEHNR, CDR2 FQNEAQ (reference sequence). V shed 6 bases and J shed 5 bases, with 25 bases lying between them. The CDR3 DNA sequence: TGTGCCAGCAGATTCGTATCGTCCGCACCCGAAGTCAATGAAAAACTGTTTTTT. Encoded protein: CASRFVSSAPEVNEKLFF.

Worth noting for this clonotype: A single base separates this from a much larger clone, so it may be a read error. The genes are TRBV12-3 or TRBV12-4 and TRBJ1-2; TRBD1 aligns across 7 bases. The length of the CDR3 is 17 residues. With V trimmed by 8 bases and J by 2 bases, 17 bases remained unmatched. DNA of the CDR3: TGTGCCAGCGGTCCTGGGGATTGGCAGGGGGTCAACTATGGCTACACCTTC. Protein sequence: CASGPGDWQGVNYGYTF.

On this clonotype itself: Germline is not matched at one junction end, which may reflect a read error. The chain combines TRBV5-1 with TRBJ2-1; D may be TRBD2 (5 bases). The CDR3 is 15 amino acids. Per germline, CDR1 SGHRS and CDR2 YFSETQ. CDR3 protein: CASSLMRASYSEQFF. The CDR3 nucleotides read TGCGCCAGCAGCTTGATGCGGGCCTCCTACAGTGAGCAGTTCTTC.

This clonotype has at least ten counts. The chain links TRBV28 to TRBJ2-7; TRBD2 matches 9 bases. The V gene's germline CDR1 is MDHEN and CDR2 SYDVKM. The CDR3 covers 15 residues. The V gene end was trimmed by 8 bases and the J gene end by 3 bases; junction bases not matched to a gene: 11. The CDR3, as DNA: TGTGCCAGCCTCGGGGGGCTAGCGGGAATCTACGAGCAGTACTTC. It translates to CASLGGLAGIYEQYF.